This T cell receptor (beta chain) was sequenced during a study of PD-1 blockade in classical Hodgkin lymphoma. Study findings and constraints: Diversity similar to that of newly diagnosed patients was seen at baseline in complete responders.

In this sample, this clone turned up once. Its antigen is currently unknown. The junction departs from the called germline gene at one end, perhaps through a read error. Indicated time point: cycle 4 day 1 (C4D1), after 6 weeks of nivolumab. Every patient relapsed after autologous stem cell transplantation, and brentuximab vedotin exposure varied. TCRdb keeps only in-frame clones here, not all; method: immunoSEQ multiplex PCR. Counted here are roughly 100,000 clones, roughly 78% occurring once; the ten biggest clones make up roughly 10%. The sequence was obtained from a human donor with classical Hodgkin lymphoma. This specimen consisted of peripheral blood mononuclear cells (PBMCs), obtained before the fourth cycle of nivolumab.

The CDR3 here is CASSPRESDTQYF. The CDR3 DNA reads TGTGCTAGCAGCCCCAGGGAGTCGGATACGCAGTATTTT. The chain carries TRBV7-7 and TRBJ2-3; D may correspond to TRBD1 or TRBD2 (5 bases each). CDR1 SSHAT and CDR2 FNYEAQ come from the germline V gene (reference sequence). The CDR3 runs to 13 residues.